The 15 T cell receptor beta chains below all came from one sample that was sequenced in a study of T cell responses to AZD1222 COVID-19 vaccine. The method was immunoSEQ multiplex PCR; TCRdb's version includes in-frame clones alone and lacks a portion of them. The sample holds about 94,000 clones; around 89% are singletons and the top ten take about an eighth. The starting material was peripheral blood, obtained 28 days after the second AZD1222 dose. The receptors shown here come from an adult who received the AZD1222 COVID-19 vaccine.

The chain carries TRBV2 and TRBJ1-1; D unresolved. The CDR3 has 12 residues. The germline CDR1 and CDR2 sequences are SNHLY and FYNNEI. Trimming left V 5 bases short and J 4 bases short, with 8 bases between. In DNA form, the CDR3 reads TGTGCCAGCAGTTATACGGGCACTGAAGCTTTCTTT. Protein: CASSYTGTEAFF.

The chain is built from TRBV19 and TRBJ1-5; D is ambiguous. From germline, CDR1 is LNHDA and CDR2 SQIVND (reference sequence). The CDR3 is 15 residues long. V lost 4 bases and J lost 0, with 10 bases in between. The CDR3 DNA is TGTGCCAGTAGTAATACGGGTTATAGCAATCAGCCCCAGCATTTT. Its protein product is CASSNTGYSNQPQHF.

The V and J genes are TRBV30 and TRBJ1-1, with D perhaps matching TRBD1 (5 bases). Germline V gene sequence: CDR1 GTSNPN, CDR2 SVGIG (reference sequence). The CDR3 contains 13 residues. Deletions cut 2 bases from V and 1 base from J, with 8 bases between. In nucleotides, the CDR3 is TGTGCCTGGAGTTTTGGGGGGAACACTGAAGCTTTCTTT. Translated, it gives CAWSFGGNTEAFF.

J is TRBJ2-3 and V is TRBV4-1; D gene uncertain. Trimming took off 0 bases at V and 1 base at J, with 8 bases between the two ends. The germline gives CDR1 MGHRA, CDR2 YSYEKL. The CDR3 contains 15 residues. CDR3 amino acids: CASSQDNYRTDTQYF. CDR3 DNA sequence: TGCGCCAGCAGCCAAGATAACTACCGCACAGATACGCAGTATTTT.

The chain links TRBV7-9 to TRBJ1-4; D is unclear. The CDR3 is 12 amino acids. CDR1 is SEHNR, CDR2 FQNEAQ, per germline (reference sequence). Trimming removed 1 base from V and 8 bases from J, with 5 bases in between. Here the CDR3 reads CASSLGGEKLFF. The CDR3 DNA reads TGTGCCAGCAGCTTAGGTGGGGAAAAACTGTTTTTT.

V and J are TRBV29-1 and TRBJ2-5; D might be TRBD1 or TRBD2, each matching 5 bases. The CDR3 runs 13 residues. Deletions cut 3 bases from V and 0 bases from J, with 8 bases between. Germline assignment: CDR1 SQVTM and CDR2 ANQGSEA. CDR3 coding DNA: TGCAGCGTTGAGACGGGACACCAAGAGACCCAGTACTTC. This translates into CSVETGHQETQYF.

DNA for the CDR3: TGCAGCGTTGCGGGACTACCCACAGATACGCAGTATTTT. Translated, it gives CSVAGLPTDTQYF. V usage is TRBV29-1 and J usage is TRBJ2-3; 7 bases match TRBD2. CDR1 SQVTM and CDR2 ANQGSEA come from the germline V gene. CDR3 length: 13 residues. J was trimmed by 2 bases and V by 4 bases; bases with no gene match: 3.

The chain has TRBV27 and TRBJ1-4, with 8 bases matching TRBD1. Germline CDR1 MNHEY, CDR2 SMNVEV (reference sequence). Losses at the gene ends were 6 bases for V and 8 bases for J; bases not matched to a gene: 8. This CDR3 spans 14 amino acids. The CDR3 nucleotides are TGTGCCAGCAGCCTTATCACAGGGGGGGAAAAACTGTTTTTT. Translating it yields CASSLITGGEKLFF.

The rearrangement uses TRBV21-1 and TRBJ1-1. TRBV21-1 is noted as a pseudogene. The CDR3 consists of 13 residues. CDR3 sequence: CASRQALRTEAFF. The CDR3, as DNA: TGTGCCAGCAGGCAGGCTTTGAGGACTGAAGCTTTCTTT.

This chain uses TRBV6-4 with TRBJ1-6; 7 positions agree with TRBD1. V trimming: 3 bases; J trimming: 10 bases; junction bases outside the gene matches: 12. Per germline, CDR1 MRHNA and CDR2 SNTAGT. This CDR3 is built from 16 residues. This CDR3 reads CASSDARGRLYSPLHF. The CDR3 DNA reads TGTGCCAGCAGTGATGCGAGGGGGCGGTTGTACTCACCCCTCCACTTT.

The chain combines TRBV2 with TRBJ1-5; TRBD1 might be the D (5 bases). Trimming removed 7 bases at V and 4 bases at J, with 17 bases between. The CDR3 consists of 15 residues. The germline CDR1 and CDR2 sequences are SNHLY and FYNNEI. The CDR3, as DNA: TGTGCCAGCACCCCCCAGGGCGCCCGTAATCAGCCCCAGCATTTT. Translating gives CASTPQGARNQPQHF.

This clone has just a few counts. The CDR3 loop is CASSLGGPVSSGNTIYF. The DNA for the CDR3 is TGTGCCAGCAGCTTAGGGGGCCCAGTCAGCTCTGGAAACACCATATATTTT. The rearrangement links TRBV7-2 to TRBJ1-3; maybe TRBD1 (5 bases). Trimming pared 1 base from V and 0 bases from J, leaving 13 bases between. The length of the CDR3 is 17 residues. CDR1 is SGHTA and CDR2 is FQGNSA in the germline V gene.

In its sample, this clone was seen a few times. The chain links TRBV10-1 to TRBJ2-2, with TRBD2 matching over 8 bases. With 11 bases clipped from V and 6 bases from J, the junction kept 11 bases outside the gene matches. Germline CDR1 and CDR2: WNHNN and SYGVQD (reference sequence). This CDR3 has 14 residues. CDR3 protein: CASSLASGSGELFF. The CDR3 DNA is TGCGCCTCCTCTCTGGCTAGCGGGTCCGGGGAGCTGTTTTTT.

V and J are TRBV25-1 and TRBJ2-3; 8 nucleotides line up with TRBD2. The CDR3 loop spans 17 amino acids. The J segment lost 6 bases and the V segment lost 4 bases, leaving 15 bases of the junction unmatched. CDR1 MGHDK and CDR2 SYGVNS come from the germline V gene. The CDR3 loop reads CASSGFRGREGPDTQYF. The DNA of the CDR3 is TGTGCCAGCAGTGGATTCCGAGGACGGGAGGGCCCGGATACGCAGTATTTT.

This clone was counted only a few times. The rearrangement joins TRBV5-3 to TRBJ1-1; TRBD1 agrees at 7 bases. TRBV5-3 is an ORF for which the function is uncertain. CDR3 length: 19 residues. J was trimmed by 3 bases and V by 5 bases; bases with no gene match: 22. CDR3 sequence reads: CARSHLDREDLWLDTEAFF. The DNA for the CDR3 is TGTGCCAGAAGTCATCTAGACAGGGAAGATCTTTGGCTGGACACTGAAGCTTTCTTT.